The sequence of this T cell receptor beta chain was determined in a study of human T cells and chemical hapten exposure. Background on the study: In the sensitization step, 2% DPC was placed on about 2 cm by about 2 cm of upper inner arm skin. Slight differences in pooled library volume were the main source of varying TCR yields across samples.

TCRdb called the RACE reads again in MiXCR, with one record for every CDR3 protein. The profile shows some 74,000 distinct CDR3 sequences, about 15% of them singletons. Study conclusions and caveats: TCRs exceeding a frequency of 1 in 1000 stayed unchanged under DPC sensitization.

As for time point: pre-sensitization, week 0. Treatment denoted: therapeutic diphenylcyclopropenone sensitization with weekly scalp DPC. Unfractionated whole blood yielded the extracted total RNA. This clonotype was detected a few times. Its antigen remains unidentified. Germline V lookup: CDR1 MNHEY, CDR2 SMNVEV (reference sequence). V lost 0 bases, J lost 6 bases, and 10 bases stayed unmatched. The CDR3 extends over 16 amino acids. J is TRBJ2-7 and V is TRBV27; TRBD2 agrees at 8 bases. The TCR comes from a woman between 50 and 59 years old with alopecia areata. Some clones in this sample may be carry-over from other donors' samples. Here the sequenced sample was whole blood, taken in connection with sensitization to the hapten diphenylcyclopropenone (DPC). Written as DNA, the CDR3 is TGTGCCAGCAGTTTATCGTCGCGGACTAGCTTTGGCGAGCAGTACTTC. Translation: CASSLSSRTSFGEQYF.